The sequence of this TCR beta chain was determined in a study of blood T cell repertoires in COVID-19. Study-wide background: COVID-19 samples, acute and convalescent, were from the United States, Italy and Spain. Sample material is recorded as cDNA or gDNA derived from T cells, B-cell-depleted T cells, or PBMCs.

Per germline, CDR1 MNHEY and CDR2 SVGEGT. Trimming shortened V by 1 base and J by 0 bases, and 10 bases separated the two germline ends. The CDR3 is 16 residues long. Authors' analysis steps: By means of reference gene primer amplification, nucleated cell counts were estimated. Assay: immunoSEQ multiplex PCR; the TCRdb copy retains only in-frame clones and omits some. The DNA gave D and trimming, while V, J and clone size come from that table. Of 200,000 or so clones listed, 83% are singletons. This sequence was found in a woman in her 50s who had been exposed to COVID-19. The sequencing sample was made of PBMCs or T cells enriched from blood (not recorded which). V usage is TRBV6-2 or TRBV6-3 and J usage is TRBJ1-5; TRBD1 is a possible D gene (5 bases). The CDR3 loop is CASSYWGRYSNQPQHF. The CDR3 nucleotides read TGTGCCAGCAGTTACTGGGGCCGATATAGCAATCAGCCCCAGCATTTT.